These 9 T cell receptor beta chains share one sample of origin, sequenced in a study of blood T cell repertoires in COVID-19. Measured with immunoSEQ multiplex PCR; TCRdb has only the in-frame clones, and not every one. The sample yields 450,000 to 500,000 clones, 75% to 90% seen once. Sample: PBMCs or T cells enriched from blood (not recorded which). These receptors were obtained from a woman aged 60 to 75 who had recovered from COVID-19.

The chain is built from TRBV7-9 and TRBJ1-1, with 7 bases fitting TRBD1. CDR3 length equals 16 residues. CDR1 and CDR2 (germline): SEHNR, FQNEAQ (reference sequence). The ends lost 2 bases at V and 4 bases at J; junction bases unmatched: 10. The CDR3 spells CASSLSTGVWGTEAFF. CDR3 nucleotide sequence: TGTGCCAGCAGCTTATCTACAGGGGTATGGGGCACTGAAGCTTTCTTT.

The gene calls are TRBV29-1 and TRBJ2-5; 9 bases are shared with TRBD1. The CDR3 sequence is 13 residues long. Trimming removed 7 bases from V and 4 bases from J; junction bases left unmatched: 7. Germline lookup yields CDR1 SQVTM and CDR2 ANQGSEA. The CDR3 is CSGGQGSGETQYF. CDR3 bases: TGCAGCGGAGGACAGGGGTCAGGAGAGACCCAGTACTTC.

As concerns this clone: Other DNA sequences from this sample encode an identical CDR3 as well. The chain is built from TRBV3-1 (or the pseudogene TRBV3-2) and TRBJ1-2, with 8 bases lining up with TRBD1. The V and J ends lost 4 bases and 2 bases, in that order; junction bases with no gene match: 3. Germline V lookup: CDR1 LGHDT, CDR2 YNNKEL (reference sequence). This CDR3 spans 14 amino acids. This CDR3 reads CASSPRTGNYGYTF. CDR3 DNA: TGTGCCAGCAGCCCTAGGACAGGGAACTATGGCTACACCTTC.

The gene calls are TRBV19 and TRBJ2-5, with 9 bases that match TRBD1. J was trimmed by 4 bases and V by 4 bases; bases with no gene match: 7. Germline CDR1 reads LNHDA; CDR2 reads SQIVND (reference sequence). This CDR3 spans 15 amino acids. Here the CDR3 reads CASSTRYRGRETQYF. The CDR3 DNA follows: TGTGCCAGTAGTACGCGTTACAGGGGGCGAGAGACCCAGTACTTC. Supplemented by reference TRBV19 and TRBJ2-5, the full variable domain reads DGGITQSPKYLFRKEGQNVTLSCEQNLNHDAMYWYRQDPGQGLRLIYYSQIVNDFQKGDIAEGYSVSREKKESFPLTVTSAQKNPTAFYLCASSTRYRGRETQYFGPGTRLLVL.

The rearrangement links TRBV11-3 to TRBJ2-1, with D possibly matching TRBD1 (6 bases). This CDR3 is built from 16 residues. V lost 4 bases and J 0 bases, leaving 13 bases between the germline ends. Germline V lookup: CDR1 SGHNT, CDR2 YENEEA. The CDR3 DNA follows: TGTGCCAGCAGCTCAAGACAGGCGAGCTCCTACAATGAGCAGTTCTTC. Amino acid sequence: CASSSRQASSYNEQFF.

This chain uses TRBV18 with TRBJ2-5; possibly TRBD1 for D (5 bases). This CDR3 has 17 amino acids. From germline, CDR1 is KGHSH and CDR2 LQKENI. V dropped 2 bases and J dropped 5 bases, with 21 bases sitting between them. CDR3 amino acids: CASSPKGIQGPWETQYF. The CDR3 bases are TGTGCCAGCTCACCAAAGGGTATTCAGGGCCCCTGGGAGACCCAGTACTTC.

This clone has a handful of counts. J is TRBJ1-5 and V is TRBV2; D call uncertain. The CDR3 length is 16 residues. CDR1 SNHLY and CDR2 FYNNEI come from the germline V gene. The germline V and J ends were trimmed by 4 bases and 2 bases, with 15 bases remaining between them. CDR3 coding DNA: TGTGCCAGCAGTGTTCCTATCGGGTCGGGCAATCAGCCCCAGCATTTT. Translating gives CASSVPIGSGNQPQHF.

V usage is TRBV28 and J usage is TRBJ2-7, with TRBD2 matching over 10 bases. The J segment lost 7 bases and the V segment lost 2 bases, leaving 5 bases of the junction unmatched. The germline V gene has CDR1 MDHEN and CDR2 SYDVKM. The CDR3 contains 14 residues. The CDR3 nucleotides read TGTGCCAGCAGTTTACTAGCGGGGGCGGGGGAGCAGTACGTC. This sequence encodes CASSLLAGAGEQYV.

J is TRBJ2-1 and V is TRBV5-1, with TRBD1 matching 9 bases. Germline V gives CDR1 SGHRS, CDR2 YFSETQ. V was clipped by 3 bases and J by 6 bases; unmatched bases: 13. There are 17 residues in the CDR3. The CDR3 region has the DNA TGCGCCAGCAGCTATTGGTCGGGACAGGGTTCGCCCAATGAGCAGTTCTTC. This encodes CASSYWSGQGSPNEQFF.